This T cell receptor beta chain is from a study of response to subunit inactivated influenza vaccine listed by TCRdb under 2018. Some background on the complete study: The study used deep quantitative T cell receptor repertoire profiling to track responses to a trivalent subunit inactivated influenza vaccine. Study-wide conclusions, independent of this receptor: The authors suggested that each seasonal influenza vaccination may recruit only a limited number of new T cells.

As concerns this clonotype: Its specific antigen is unknown. Base-call qualities are not available, and no considerably larger clone is one nucleotide away.

To prepare the library, RT-PCR was applied. The run used an Illumina HiSeq 2500. In TCRdb, the public reads were trimmed at Q25 with fastp and aligned with MiXCR, with productive beta chains retained. Rows with a matching CDR3 protein are joined into one entry that keeps the most common DNA and genes. This sample has hundreds of thousands of distinct CDR3 sequences in its table, and 12% of those were observed once. The biggest ten clones account for roughly a tenth of the sample. The CDR3, cysteine through phenylalanine, is 13 amino acids long. Only CDR3 DNA is held: 39 bases, read in frame from base 1. From V the trimming removes 5 bases and from J it removes 7 bases, while the gene matches leave 9 bases of the junction unaccounted for. Sequences SQVTM (CDR1) and ANQGSEA (CDR2) are obtained from the germline V gene.

The chain is assembled from TRBV29-1 and TRBJ2-7; the junction holds 9 bases that match TRBD1. The sample consisted of PBMCs from blood, taken on the day of vaccination. This sequence was found in a man aged 50 to 60 who received an inactivated influenza vaccine. Donor details come from another sample of the same person, matched by shared clones. The CDR3 protein sequence reads: CSVIRGQGREQYF. The bases are TGCAGCGTTATACGAGGACAGGGGAGGGAGCAGTACTTC.